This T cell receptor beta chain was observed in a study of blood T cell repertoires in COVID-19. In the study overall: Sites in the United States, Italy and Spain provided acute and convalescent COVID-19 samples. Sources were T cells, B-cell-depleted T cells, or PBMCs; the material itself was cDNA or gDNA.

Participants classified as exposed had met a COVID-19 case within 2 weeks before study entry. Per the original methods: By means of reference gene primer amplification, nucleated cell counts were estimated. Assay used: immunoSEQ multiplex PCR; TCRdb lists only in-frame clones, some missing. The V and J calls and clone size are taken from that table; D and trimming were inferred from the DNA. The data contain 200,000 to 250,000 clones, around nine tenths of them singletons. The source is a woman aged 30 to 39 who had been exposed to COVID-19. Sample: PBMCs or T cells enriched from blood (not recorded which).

The DNA for the CDR3 is TGTGCCAGCAGCCCCTCTAGCGGCCTCTCCTACAATGAGCAGTTCTTC. It translates to CASSPSSGLSYNEQFF. V usage is TRBV13 and J usage is TRBJ2-1, with 7 nucleotides matching TRBD2. Germline V CDR1 and CDR2: PRHDT, FYEKMQ (reference sequence). The V gene end was trimmed by 5 bases and the J gene end by 0 bases; junction bases not matched to a gene: 7. The CDR3 consists of 16 residues. Variable domain in full (rest from reference TRBV13 and TRBJ2-1): AAGVIQSPRHLIKEKRETATLKCYPIPRHDTVYWYQQGPGQDPQFLISFYEKMQSDKGSIPDRFSAQQFSDYHSELNMSSLELGDSALYFCASSPSSGLSYNEQFFGPGTRLTVL.